This note documents a single TCR beta chain sequence. This entry comes from a study of control samples from healthy donors and cancer patients. Trimming pared 4 bases from V and 1 base from J, leaving 18 bases between. CDR3 length equals 18 residues. Germline lookup yields CDR1 SGHNT and CDR2 YYREEE (reference sequence). TCRdb keeps only in-frame clones here, not all; method: immunoSEQ multiplex PCR. Of about 12,000 clones listed, approximately 93% are singletons. The genes are TRBV5-4 and TRBJ2-6; D uncertain. Sequenced: PBMCs. The sequence came from a man between 65 and 85 years old with head and neck cancer. CDR3 loop: CASSPPPQSPSGANVLTF. The CDR3 bases are TGTGCCAGCAGCCCGCCACCCCAAAGTCCTTCTGGGGCCAACGTCCTGACTTTC.